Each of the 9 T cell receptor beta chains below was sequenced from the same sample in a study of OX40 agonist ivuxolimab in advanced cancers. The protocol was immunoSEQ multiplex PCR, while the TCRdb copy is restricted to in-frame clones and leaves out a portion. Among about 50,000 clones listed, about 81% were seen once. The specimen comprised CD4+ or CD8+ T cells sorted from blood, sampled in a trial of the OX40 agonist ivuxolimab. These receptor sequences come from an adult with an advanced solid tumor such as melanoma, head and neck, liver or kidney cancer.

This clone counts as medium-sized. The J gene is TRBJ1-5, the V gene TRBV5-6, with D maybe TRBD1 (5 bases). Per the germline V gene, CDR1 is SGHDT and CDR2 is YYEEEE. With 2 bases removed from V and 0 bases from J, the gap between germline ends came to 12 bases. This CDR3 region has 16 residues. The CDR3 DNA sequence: TGTGCCAGCAGCTTTTTGGGGGTTGGTAGCAATCAGCCCCAGCATTTT. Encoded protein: CASSFLGVGSNQPQHF.

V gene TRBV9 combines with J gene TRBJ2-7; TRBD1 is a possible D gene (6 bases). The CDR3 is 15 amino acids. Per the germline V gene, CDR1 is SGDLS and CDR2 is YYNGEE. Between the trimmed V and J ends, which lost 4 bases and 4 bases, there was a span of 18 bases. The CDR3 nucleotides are TGTGCCAGCAGCCAGGCAGGGGCCGGGGCGTACGAGCAGTACTTC. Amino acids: CASSQAGAGAYEQYF.

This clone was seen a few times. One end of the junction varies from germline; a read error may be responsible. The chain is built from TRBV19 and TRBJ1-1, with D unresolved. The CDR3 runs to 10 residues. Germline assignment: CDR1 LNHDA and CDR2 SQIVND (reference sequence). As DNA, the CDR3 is TGTGCCAGTAAGGCCTTTGAAACTTTCTTT. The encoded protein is CASKAFETFF. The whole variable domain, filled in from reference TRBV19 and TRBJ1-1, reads DGGITQSPKYLFRKEGQNVTLSCEQNLNHDAMYWYRQDPGQGLRLIYYSQIVNDFQKGDIAEGYSVSREKKESFPLTVTSAQKNPTAFYLCASKAFETFFGQGTRLTVV.

The DNA of the CDR3 is TGTGCCAGCAGCGCTACCAGACAGGGGAGAGGAGGCTACACCTTC. Amino acid sequence: CASSATRQGRGGYTF. This rearrangement joins TRBV11-2 to TRBJ1-2; 8 bases map to TRBD1. The CDR3 runs 15 residues. Looked up from germline, CDR1 is SGHAT and CDR2 is FQNNGV. V lost 5 bases, J lost 8 bases, and 13 bases stayed unmatched.

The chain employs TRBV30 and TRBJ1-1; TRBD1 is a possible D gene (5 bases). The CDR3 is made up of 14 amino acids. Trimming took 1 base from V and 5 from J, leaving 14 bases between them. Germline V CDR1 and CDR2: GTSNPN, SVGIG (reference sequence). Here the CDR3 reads CAWSGGMGETEAFF. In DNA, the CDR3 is TGTGCCTGGAGTGGGGGTATGGGGGAAACTGAAGCTTTCTTT.

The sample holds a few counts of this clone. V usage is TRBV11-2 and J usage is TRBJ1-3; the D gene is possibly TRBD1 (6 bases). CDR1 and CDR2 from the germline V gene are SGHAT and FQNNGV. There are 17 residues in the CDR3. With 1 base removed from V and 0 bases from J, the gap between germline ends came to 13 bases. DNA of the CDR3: TGTGCCAGCAGCTTAGCGCCAGGGGTTTTCTCTGGAAACACCATATATTTT. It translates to CASSLAPGVFSGNTIYF.

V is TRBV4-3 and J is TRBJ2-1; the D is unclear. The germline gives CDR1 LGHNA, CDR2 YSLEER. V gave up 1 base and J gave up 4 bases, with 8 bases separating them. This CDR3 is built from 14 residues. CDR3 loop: CASSQGTEYNEQFF. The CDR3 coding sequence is TGCGCCAGCAGCCAAGGCACGGAGTACAATGAGCAGTTCTTC.

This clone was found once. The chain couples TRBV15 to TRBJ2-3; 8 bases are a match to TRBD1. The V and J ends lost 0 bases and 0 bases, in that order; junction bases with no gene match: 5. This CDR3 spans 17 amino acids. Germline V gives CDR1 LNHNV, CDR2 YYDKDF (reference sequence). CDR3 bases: TGTGCCACCAGCAGAGACCCAGGGGGCGCGAGCACAGATACGCAGTATTTT. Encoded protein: CATSRDPGGASTDTQYF.

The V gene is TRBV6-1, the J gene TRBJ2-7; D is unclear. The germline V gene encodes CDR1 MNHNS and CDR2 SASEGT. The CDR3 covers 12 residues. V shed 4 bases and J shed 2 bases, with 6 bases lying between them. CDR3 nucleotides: TGTGCCAGCAGTGGTACACCCTACGAGCAGTACTTC. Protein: CASSGTPYEQYF.